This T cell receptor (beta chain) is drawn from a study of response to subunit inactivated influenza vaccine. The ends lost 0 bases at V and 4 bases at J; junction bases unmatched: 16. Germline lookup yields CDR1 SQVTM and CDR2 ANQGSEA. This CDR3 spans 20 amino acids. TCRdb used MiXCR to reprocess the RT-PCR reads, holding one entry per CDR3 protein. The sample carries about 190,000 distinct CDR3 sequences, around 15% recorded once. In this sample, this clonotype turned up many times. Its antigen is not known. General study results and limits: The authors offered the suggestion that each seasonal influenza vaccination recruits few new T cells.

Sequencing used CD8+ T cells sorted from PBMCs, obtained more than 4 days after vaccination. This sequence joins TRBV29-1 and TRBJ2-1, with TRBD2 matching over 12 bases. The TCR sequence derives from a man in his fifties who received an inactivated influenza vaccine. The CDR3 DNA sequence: TGCAGCGTTGAAGATCTTCAGGGGTTGACTAGCGGGGGACTTTACAATGAGCAGTTCTTC. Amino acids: CSVEDLQGLTSGGLYNEQFF.